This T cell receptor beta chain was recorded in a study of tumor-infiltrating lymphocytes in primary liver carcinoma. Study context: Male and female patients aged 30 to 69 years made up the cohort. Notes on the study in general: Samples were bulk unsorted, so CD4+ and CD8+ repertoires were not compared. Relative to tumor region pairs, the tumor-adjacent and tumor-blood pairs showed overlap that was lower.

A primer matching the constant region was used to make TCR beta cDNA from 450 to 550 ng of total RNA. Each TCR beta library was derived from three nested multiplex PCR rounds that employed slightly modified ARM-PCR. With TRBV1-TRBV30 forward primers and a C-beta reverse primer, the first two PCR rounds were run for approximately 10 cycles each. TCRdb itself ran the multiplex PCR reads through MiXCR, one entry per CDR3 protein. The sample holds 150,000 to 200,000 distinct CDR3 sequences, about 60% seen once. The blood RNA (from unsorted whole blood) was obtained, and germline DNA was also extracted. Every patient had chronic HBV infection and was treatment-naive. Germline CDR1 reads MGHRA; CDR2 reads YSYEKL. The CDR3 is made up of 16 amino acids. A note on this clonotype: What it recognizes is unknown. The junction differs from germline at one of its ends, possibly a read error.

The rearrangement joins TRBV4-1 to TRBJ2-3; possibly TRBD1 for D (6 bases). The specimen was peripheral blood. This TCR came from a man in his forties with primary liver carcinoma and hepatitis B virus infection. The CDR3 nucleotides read TGCGCCAGCAGCCAAGTGACAGGTTCTAGCACAGAAACGCAGTATTTT. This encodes CASSQVTGSSTETQYF.